Listed below are T cell receptor beta chains from one sample, sequenced in a study of metastatic and nonmetastatic thyroid tumors. TCRdb re-clonotyped the PCR reads via MiXCR. Of around 16,000 clones in the sample, around a quarter are singletons; the top ten hold approximately 12%. Specimen: adjacent normal tissue. These receptors were taken from a female donor with papillary thyroid cancer or a benign thyroid nodule (not recorded which). Some clones in this sample may be carry-over from other donors' samples. CDR3s include the opening cysteine and the closing phenylalanine or tryptophan. A D gene is named only where the DNA matches it firmly. Part of the rows lack a size; the others show once, few, many or a class for expanded clones.

>TRBV28|TRBD1|TRBJ2-3|few
CASSPGQGRDTQYF
TGTGCCAGCAGTCCCGGACAGGGAAGGGATACGCAGTATTTT
>TRBV18|NA|TRBJ2-4|many
CASSPGRPLGGAKNIQYF
TGTGCCAGCTCACCAGGGCGGCCCCTTGGCGGAGCCAAAAACATTCAGTACTTC
>TRBV30|TRBD1|TRBJ2-7|NA
CAWSREGAMNF
TGTGCCTGGAGCCGAGAGGGGGCTATGAACTTC
>TRBV28|NA|TRBJ1-1|few
CASSILRDTEAFF
TGTGCCAGCAGTATACTCCGTGACACTGAAGCTTTCTTT
>TRBV9|TRBD1|TRBJ2-7|medium-sized
CASSVGQGGYEQYF
TGTGCCAGCAGCGTCGGACAGGGAGGCTACGAGCAGTACTTC
>TRBV3-1|NA|TRBJ2-7|NA
CASSQDGAYEQYF
TGTGCCAGCAGCCAAGACGGGGCCTACGAGCAGTACTTC
>TRBV3-1|NA|TRBJ1-1|NA
CASSPPMDVLLGTEAFF
TGTGCCAGCAGCCCTCCGATGGACGTACTGCTCGGCACTGAAGCTTTCTTT
>TRBV20-1|NA|TRBJ1-1|NA
CSARDARKGTEAFF
TGCAGTGCTAGAGATGCCAGGAAAGGGACTGAAGCTTTCTTT
>TRBV2|NA|TRBJ2-1|NA
CASSEDLVGDEQFF
TGTGCCAGCAGTGAGGATCTAGTCGGCGATGAGCAGTTCTTC
>TRBV12-3/TRBV12-4|NA|TRBJ2-7|few
CASSFLGGYNEQYF
TGTGCCAGCAGTTTCTTGGGGGGTTACAACGAGCAGTACTTC
>TRBV6-1|TRBD1|TRBJ1-5|few
CASSPRQGNNQPQHF
TGTGCCAGCAGTCCCCGACAGGGAAACAATCAGCCCCAGCATTTT
>TRBV20-1|TRBD1|TRBJ2-2|NA
CSASPSMDRRNTGELFF
TGCAGTGCTAGCCCCTCCATGGACAGGAGGAACACCGGGGAGCTGTTTTTT
>TRBV5-1|TRBD2|TRBJ2-3|once
CASRTGTSGTQGDTQYF
TGCGCCAGCAGGACCGGGACTAGCGGGACTCAGGGGGATACGCAGTATTTT
>TRBV12-3/TRBV12-4|NA|TRBJ2-7|NA
CASTPGEGGGPAYLPYYEQYF
TGTGCCAGCACTCCTGGAGAGGGAGGGGGACCAGCTTACCTTCCTTACTACGAGCAGTACTTC
>TRBV11-2|TRBD2|TRBJ2-7|NA
CASSLLAGGTYEQYF
TGTGCCAGCAGCTTACTAGCGGGAGGTACCTACGAGCAGTACTTC
>TRBV12-3/TRBV12-4|NA|TRBJ1-2|NA
CASSLFIHYGYTF
TGTGCCAGCAGTTTATTCATCCACTATGGCTACACCTTC
>TRBV18|NA|TRBJ2-3|NA
CASSQQGPDTQYF
TGTGCCAGCTCACAACAGGGACCAGATACGCAGTATTTT
>TRBV6-2/TRBV6-3|NA|TRBJ2-7|few
CASHPSGQGYEQYF
TGTGCCAGCCATCCTTCGGGACAAGGTTACGAGCAGTACTTC
>TRBV7-3|TRBD1|TRBJ2-5|large
CASSVTGGAETQYF
TGTGCCAGCAGCGTTACAGGGGGCGCAGAGACCCAGTACTTC
>TRBV20-1|NA|TRBJ2-1|medium-sized
CSAKRGNEQFF
TGCAGTGCTAAGAGGGGGAATGAGCAGTTCTTC
>TRBV12-3/TRBV12-4|TRBD1|TRBJ1-1|many
CASSLGTGNTEAFF
TGTGCCAGCAGTTTAGGGACAGGGAACACTGAAGCTTTCTTT
>TRBV12-3/TRBV12-4|TRBD1|TRBJ2-1|few
CASTSGQGSHNEQFF
TGTGCCAGCACCTCTGGACAGGGAAGTCACAATGAGCAGTTCTTC
>TRBV6-2/TRBV6-3|NA|TRBJ2-7|NA
CASSYPGQALGGGQYF
TGTGCCAGCAGTTACCCGGGACAGGCCTTAGGCGGGGGTCAGTACTTC
>TRBV28|TRBD1|TRBJ2-7|NA
CASSPLSGTDHSYDQYF
TGTGCCAGCAGTCCATTATCCGGGACAGACCATTCCTACGACCAGTACTTC
>TRBV7-2|NA|TRBJ1-1|few
CASSWDPNTEAFF
TGTGCCAGCAGCTGGGACCCGAACACTGAAGCTTTCTTT
>TRBV12-3/TRBV12-4|TRBD1|TRBJ1-5|few
CASSGTVLRGNQPQHF
TGTGCCAGCAGTGGGACAGTCCTACGGGGCAATCAGCCCCAGCATTTT
>TRBV7-3|TRBD2|TRBJ2-1|once
CASSLRPGGENEQFF
TGTGCCAGCAGCTTACGACCGGGGGGAGAAAATGAGCAGTTCTTC
>TRBV5-1|NA|TRBJ2-1|NA
CASSRAPWTDYNEQFF
TGCGCCAGCAGTCGGGCCCCCTGGACAGACTACAATGAGCAGTTCTTC
>TRBV30|TRBD1|TRBJ1-5|NA
CARDRVGNQPQHF
TGTGCCCGGGACAGGGTGGGCAATCAGCCCCAGCATTTT
>TRBV7-2|NA|TRBJ2-5|few
CASSSSIGRETQYF
TGTGCCAGCAGCTCCTCGATCGGGCGGGAGACCCAGTACTTC
>TRBV6-5|NA|TRBJ2-1|NA
CASSYSLQRRNNEQFF
TGTGCCAGCAGTTACTCACTCCAGCGGAGAAACAATGAGCAGTTCTTC
>TRBV28|NA|TRBJ1-2|few
CASSRGIQGGYTF
TGTGCCAGCAGTAGAGGCATCCAGGGTGGCTACACCTTC
>TRBV20-1|NA|TRBJ2-3|NA
CSAARGDTQYF
TGCAGTGCTGCTAGGGGAGATACGCAGTATTTT
>TRBV28|NA|TRBJ1-5|few
CASSFDSNQTQHF
TGTGCCAGCAGTTTTGACAGCAATCAGACCCAGCATTTT
>TRBV7-6|NA|TRBJ2-7|NA
CASSPTGRAELPYEQYF
TGTGCCAGCAGCCCCACGGGCAGGGCCGAACTCCCCTACGAGCAGTACTTC
>TRBV20-1|NA|TRBJ1-4|few
CSATRDGSNEKLFF
TGCAGTGCGACCCGGGACGGAAGTAATGAAAAACTGTTTTTT
>TRBV19|TRBD1|TRBJ1-5|few
CASSMSGQGVQPQHF
TGTGCCAGTAGTATGTCCGGACAGGGGGTCCAGCCCCAGCATTTT
>TRBV20-1|TRBD1|TRBJ2-7|NA
CSASTGGRNYEQYF
TGCAGTGCTAGCACAGGGGGGAGGAACTACGAGCAGTACTTC